The 20 T cell receptor beta chains below all came from one sample that was sequenced in a study of OX40 agonist ivuxolimab in advanced cancers. Here immunoSEQ multiplex PCR was the method, and the copy in TCRdb shows in-frame clones only, minus some. The sample includes around 35,000 clones, approximately 80% seen only once; the top ten take over 1.3%. The sample here was CD4+ or CD8+ T cells sorted from blood, taken in a trial of the OX40 agonist ivuxolimab. Receptors were obtained from an adult with an advanced solid tumor such as melanoma, head and neck, liver or kidney cancer.

The chain employs TRBV19 and TRBJ1-6; D call uncertain. Germline V gene data show CDR1 as LNHDA and CDR2 as SQIVND (reference sequence). Trimming took 6 bases from V and 5 from J, leaving 11 bases between them. The length of the CDR3 is 14 residues. The CDR3 loop reads CASRNGGNNSPLHF. CDR3 coding DNA: TGTGCCAGTAGAAATGGCGGAAATAATTCACCCCTCCACTTT.

This clone was picked up a small number of times. The rearrangement links TRBV2 to TRBJ2-3, with D uncertain. Germline CDR1 reads SNHLY; CDR2 reads FYNNEI. Trimming removed 4 bases from V and 0 bases from J, with 11 bases in between. The CDR3 covers 15 residues. The CDR3 spells CASSATLGSTDTQYF. The CDR3 DNA reads TGTGCCAGCAGTGCAACCCTAGGAAGCACAGATACGCAGTATTTT. Complete variable domain (other parts from reference TRBV2 and TRBJ2-3): EPEVTQTPSHQVTQMGQEVILRCVPISNHLYFYWYRQILGQKVEFLVSFYNNEISEKSEIFDDQFSVERPDGSNFTLKIRSTKLEDSAMYFCASSATLGSTDTQYFGPGTRLTVL.

This rearrangement joins TRBV19 to TRBJ1-3, with no clear D. The CDR3 contains 15 residues. The V gene's germline CDR1 is LNHDA and CDR2 SQIVND (reference sequence). The V end lost 3 bases, the J end lost 2 bases, and 11 bases lay between the germline ends. CDR3 coding DNA: TGTGCCAGTAGTATGGGCGCAGGTCCTGGAAACACCATATATTTT. Translation gives CASSMGAGPGNTIYF.

This clone has only one observation. The chain links TRBV28 to TRBJ2-6, with 8 bases matching TRBD2. Germline V gives CDR1 MDHEN, CDR2 SYDVKM. This CDR3 comprises 16 residues. Germline trimming cut 7 bases from V and 0 bases from J; bases unmatched to any gene: 5. The chain's CDR3 is CASTTSGSSGANVLTF. In DNA, the CDR3 is TGTGCCAGCACCACTAGCGGAAGCTCTGGGGCCAACGTCCTGACTTTC.

This sequence joins TRBV10-3 and TRBJ2-1; either TRBD1 or TRBD2 may fit D (6 bases each). Germline V gene data show CDR1 as ENHRY and CDR2 as SYGVKD. V lost 5 bases to trimming and J lost 6 bases, with 14 bases between them. The CDR3 has 14 amino acids. The CDR3 loop reads CAISQEGGGNEQFF. CDR3 bases: TGTGCCATCAGTCAAGAGGGGGGCGGCAATGAGCAGTTCTTC.

This clone was recorded only once. The gene calls are TRBV9 and TRBJ2-7; 7 bases line up with TRBD1. Germline trimming cut 5 bases from V and 5 bases from J; bases unmatched to any gene: 13. The CDR3 sequence is 15 residues long. The V gene's germline CDR1 is SGDLS and CDR2 YYNGEE. DNA of the CDR3: TGTGCCAGCAGTGTACAGGGGAAAATTACTGACGAGCAGTACTTC. Translation: CASSVQGKITDEQYF.

In DNA form, the CDR3 reads TGTGCCAGCAGCTTTGGCGGGGGGCACCTTTCAGGGGAGCAGTTCTTC. It codes for CASSFGGGHLSGEQFF. This chain links TRBV7-8 with TRBJ2-1, with 8 bases aligning to TRBD2. The CDR3 covers 16 residues. Germline V gene lookup returns CDR1 SGHVS and CDR2 FQNEAQ. Unmatched junction bases numbered 14, after V lost 3 bases and J lost 10 bases. Variable domain in full (rest from reference TRBV7-8 and TRBJ2-1): GAGVSQSPRYKVAKRGQDVALRCDPISGHVSLFWYQQALGQGPEFLTYFQNEAQLDKSGLPSDRFFAERPEGSVSTLKIQRTQQEDSAVYLCASSFGGGHLSGEQFFGPGTRLTVL.

V usage is TRBV2 and J usage is TRBJ2-5; tentative D call: TRBD2 (5 bases). V gave up 4 bases and J gave up 5 bases, with 14 bases separating them. Germline V gene lookup returns CDR1 SNHLY and CDR2 FYNNEI. The CDR3 is made up of 14 amino acids. In nucleotides, the CDR3 is TGTGCCAGCAGTGTGCGTTTCTCGGGGGAGACCCAGTACTTC. It specifies CASSVRFSGETQYF.

J is TRBJ1-1 and V is TRBV28; D possibly corresponds to TRBD1 (5 bases). Germline V gene lookup returns CDR1 MDHEN and CDR2 SYDVKM. CDR3 length: 17 amino acids. V lost 1 base, J lost 5 bases, and 20 bases lay in between. The CDR3 spells CASSLFARDGKVTEAFF. The CDR3 nucleotides read TGTGCCAGCAGTTTATTTGCCCGGGACGGGAAGGTAACTGAAGCTTTCTTT.

V and J are TRBV6-1 and TRBJ2-7; 7 bases line up with TRBD1. The germline CDR1 and CDR2 sequences are MNHNS and SASEGT. The CDR3 runs to 14 residues. The V segment lost 5 bases and the J segment 2 bases; nucleotides outside the gene matches: 6. CDR3 residues: CASSLQGSTYEQYF. The DNA of the CDR3 is TGTGCCAGCAGTTTACAGGGGTCAACCTACGAGCAGTACTTC.

The V gene is TRBV29-1, the J gene TRBJ1-2; possible D gene TRBD1, 6 bases. Germline V gene sequence: CDR1 SQVTM, CDR2 ANQGSEA. This CDR3 is built from 14 residues. Trimming removed 4 bases at V and 8 bases at J, with 20 bases between. The CDR3 reads CSVVTGAAVGGYTF. The DNA of the CDR3 is TGCAGCGTTGTCACGGGGGCTGCGGTCGGGGGCTACACCTTC.

The chain couples TRBV30 to TRBJ1-1; 10 bases are shared with TRBD1. V was pared by 5 bases and J by 11 bases, with 17 bases of the junction left unmatched. Germline V gene data show CDR1 as GTSNPN and CDR2 as SVGIG (reference sequence). The CDR3 length is 15 residues. The CDR3 loop reads CAWGLGDRGSLGAFF. CDR3 nucleotide sequence: TGTGCCTGGGGTCTTGGGGACAGGGGCTCCTTGGGGGCTTTCTTT.

This clone has only a few counts. The V call is TRBV6-1, the J call TRBJ1-5; D is undetermined. V was trimmed by 4 bases and J by 3 bases, leaving 10 bases between them. The germline CDR1 and CDR2 sequences are MNHNS and SASEGT. There are 14 residues in the CDR3. The CDR3 DNA is TGTGCCAGCAGTGCAGTGGCAGACAATCAGCCCCAGCATTTT. Translation: CASSAVADNQPQHF.

The rearrangement joins TRBV25-1 to TRBJ2-7; 7 nucleotides match TRBD2. The CDR3 loop spans 15 amino acids. Per germline, CDR1 MGHDK and CDR2 SYGVNS. With 3 bases clipped from V and 5 bases from J, the junction kept 10 bases outside the gene matches. In nucleotides, the CDR3 is TGTGCCAGCAGTGATGTGCGCGGGAGCGGCCACGAGCAGTACTTC. It codes for CASSDVRGSGHEQYF.

This chain links TRBV9 with TRBJ2-5; 9 bases map to TRBD2. V dropped 0 bases and J dropped 0; count of bases not matched to a gene: 6. Germline loops: CDR1 SGDLS, CDR2 YYNGEE. This CDR3 region has 17 residues. The CDR3 DNA reads as TGTGCCAGCAGCGTAGCCAGCGGGGGGCGGTACCAAGAGACCCAGTACTTC. This sequence encodes CASSVASGGRYQETQYF. Full variable domain (rest looked up from reference TRBV9 and TRBJ2-5): DSGVTQTPKHLITATGQRVTLRCSPRSGDLSVYWYQQSLDQGLQFLIQYYNGEERAKGNILERFSAQQFPDLHSELNLSSLELGDSALYFCASSVASGGRYQETQYFGPGTRLLVL.

The V and J genes are TRBV18 and TRBJ2-1; no clear D gene. Germline CDR1 is KGHSH and CDR2 is LQKENI. This CDR3 spans 12 amino acids. V was clipped by 3 bases and J by 7 bases, with 7 bases between them. The CDR3, as DNA: TGTGCCAGCTCACCGAAGGGTAATGAGCAGTTCTTC. This sequence encodes CASSPKGNEQFF.

The chain carries TRBV19 and TRBJ1-5, with D uncertain. Germline-derived CDR1 and CDR2 are LNHDA and SQIVND (reference sequence). This CDR3 comprises 13 residues. The V gene lost 5 bases and the J gene lost 0 bases, with 5 bases spanning the gap. The CDR3 DNA follows: TGTGCCAGTAGTCAGGATAGCAATCAGCCCCAGCATTTT. This sequence encodes CASSQDSNQPQHF.

V usage is TRBV19 and J usage is TRBJ2-3; 10 nucleotides align to TRBD2. Germline V gene data show CDR1 as LNHDA and CDR2 as SQIVND (reference sequence). The V gene end was trimmed by 6 bases and the J gene end by 5 bases; junction bases not matched to a gene: 11. CDR3 length equals 16 residues. CDR3 loop: CASSLRASGSRDTQYF. DNA for the CDR3: TGTGCCAGTAGCCTTCGGGCTAGCGGGAGTCGAGATACGCAGTATTTT.

In DNA, the CDR3 is TGTGCCAGCAGCAAATACTCCTACAATGAGCAGTTCTTC. It specifies CASSKYSYNEQFF. This rearrangement joins TRBV11-2 to TRBJ2-1; unclear D gene. The CDR3 is made up of 13 amino acids. CDR1 is SGHAT, CDR2 FQNNGV, per germline. The germline V and J ends were trimmed by 5 bases and 0 bases, with 5 bases remaining between them.

The table lists this clone with a few counts. The chain joins TRBV28 to TRBJ2-3; possibly TRBD1 or TRBD2 for D (6 bases each). The CDR3 spans 14 residues. V dropped 2 bases and J dropped 4 bases, with 10 bases sitting between them. CDR1 and CDR2 from the germline V gene are MDHEN and SYDVKM. CDR3 sequence (DNA): TGTGCCAGCAGTTTAGGGGGGCCGGCAGATACGCAGTATTTT. Residues: CASSLGGPADTQYF.